This entry lists 30 T cell receptor beta chains sequenced from one sample in a study of response to subunit inactivated influenza vaccine. Via MiXCR, TCRdb re-called the RT-PCR reads, giving one row per CDR3 protein. This sample carries over 650,000 distinct CDR3 sequences, around 18% of them seen once, and the ten largest clones take 11%. This specimen was PBMCs from blood, taken about 5 days after vaccination. The receptors here all came from a man aged 50-60 years who received an inactivated influenza vaccine.

This clonotype was picked up a small number of times. The chain links TRBV7-2 to TRBJ2-1; 8 nucleotides match TRBD2. After removal of 3 bases from V and 10 bases from J, the junction contained 8 bases not matched to a gene. The germline V gene encodes CDR1 SGHTA and CDR2 FQGNSA. The CDR3 contains 14 residues. The CDR3 reads CASSFKAGGGEQFF. The CDR3 DNA follows: TGTGCCAGCAGCTTTAAGGCGGGAGGTGGAGAGCAGTTCTTC.

This chain joins TRBV4-1 and TRBJ2-3; D is undetermined. Looked up from germline, CDR1 is MGHRA and CDR2 is YSYEKL. V was cut by 10 bases and J by 2 bases, with 13 bases left in between. The CDR3 is 13 amino acids. CDR3 in DNA: TGCGCCACCTCAAAAGAGTTCACAGATACGCAGTATTTT. Translation gives CATSKEFTDTQYF.

V and J are TRBV6-2 or TRBV6-3 and TRBJ2-5, with 10 bases fitting TRBD2. The germline V gene encodes CDR1 MNHEY and CDR2 SVGEGT. J lost 3 bases, V lost 5 bases, and 6 bases had no gene match. This CDR3 region has 15 residues. CDR3 protein: CASSRILAGEETQYF. CDR3 in DNA: TGTGCCAGCAGTAGAATTCTAGCGGGGGAAGAGACCCAGTACTTC.

This clonotype came up a few times. V usage is TRBV4-1 and J usage is TRBJ2-3, with 11 bases lining up with TRBD2. The CDR3 contains 21 residues. Germline loops: CDR1 MGHRA, CDR2 YSYEKL. The ends lost 0 bases at V and 0 bases at J; junction bases unmatched: 14. CDR3 sequence: CASSQEVGTSGIFTSTDTQYF. The CDR3 DNA reads as TGCGCCAGCAGCCAAGAAGTCGGGACTAGCGGAATATTTACTAGCACAGATACGCAGTATTTT.

This clonotype was found many times. The rearrangement links TRBV6-6 to TRBJ1-1; the D gene is possibly TRBD1 (5 bases). Germline V gene data show CDR1 as MNHNY and CDR2 as SVGAGI (reference sequence). The CDR3 is made up of 13 amino acids. Trimming shortened V by 0 bases and J by 5 bases, and 7 bases separated the two germline ends. The CDR3 protein is CASSYSRGTEAFF. The CDR3 bases are TGTGCCAGCAGTTACTCACGGGGGACTGAAGCTTTCTTT.

This clonotype has only a few counts. CDR3 sequence: CASSRAGLGESDTQYF. CDR3 bases: TGTGCCAGCAGTCGCGCGGGACTAGGAGAGTCAGATACGCAGTATTTT. The J gene is TRBJ2-3, the V gene TRBV6-2 or TRBV6-3; 8 bases agree with TRBD2. The CDR3 has 16 amino acids. After removal of 5 bases from V and 4 bases from J, the junction contained 11 bases not matched to a gene. Per germline, CDR1 MNHEY and CDR2 SVGEGT.

Ten or more counts support this clonotype. The gene calls are TRBV12-3 or TRBV12-4 and TRBJ2-2; weak D call: TRBD1 (5 bases). V lost 4 bases to trimming and J lost 7 bases, with 13 bases between them. The CDR3 covers 14 residues. CDR3 sequence: CASSSHKGNGELFF. In nucleotides, the CDR3 is TGTGCCAGCAGTTCGCACAAGGGGAACGGGGAGCTGTTTTTT.

This clonotype was observed a few times. This rearrangement joins TRBV5-1 to TRBJ2-3; D gene ambiguous. CDR1 is SGHRS and CDR2 is YFSETQ in the germline V gene. The CDR3 runs to 15 residues. The V gene lost 1 base and the J gene lost 3 bases, with 12 bases spanning the gap. CDR3 DNA: TGCGCCAGCAGCTTGACCATGACGGAGACAGATACGCAGTATTTT. As protein: CASSLTMTETDTQYF.

V and J are TRBV6-6 and TRBJ2-2; D is unresolved. V gave up 0 bases and J gave up 8 bases, with 4 bases separating them. Germline V gives CDR1 MNHNY, CDR2 SVGAGI (reference sequence). This CDR3 comprises 12 residues. The CDR3 DNA reads as TGTGCCAGCAGTTACTCGCAGGGGGAGCTGTTTTTT. Amino acids: CASSYSQGELFF.

Only a few counts were recorded for this clonotype. V is TRBV20-1 and J is TRBJ2-1; 9 bases fit TRBD1. Germline values: CDR1 DFQATT, CDR2 SNEGSKA (reference sequence). V shed 1 base, J shed 8 bases, and the junction held 21 bases outside the gene matches. The CDR3 consists of 19 residues. CDR3 nucleotide sequence: TGCAGTGCTAGAGCCCTCGGGACAGGGTCATATGTGGGCGGCGATGAGCAGTTCTTC. It codes for CSARALGTGSYVGGDEQFF.

This clonotype was picked up a small number of times. The chain combines TRBV10-3 with TRBJ2-1, with 11 bases aligning to TRBD1. Unmatched junction bases numbered 5, after V lost 6 bases and J lost 7 bases. Germline V gives CDR1 ENHRY, CDR2 SYGVKD. This CDR3 contains 14 residues. The CDR3: CAIRDRGRGNEQFF. The CDR3 DNA sequence: TGTGCCATCAGGGACAGGGGGCGGGGGAATGAGCAGTTCTTC.

The V and J genes are TRBV7-2 and TRBJ2-7; either TRBD1 or TRBD2 may supply D (6 bases each). Germline lookup yields CDR1 SGHTA and CDR2 FQGNSA. V dropped 6 bases and J dropped 5 bases, with 17 bases sitting between them. The CDR3 runs 14 residues. The CDR3 here is CASRLGRGANEQYF. The CDR3 nucleotides are TGTGCCAGCAGATTGGGTAGGGGGGCTAACGAGCAGTACTTC.

The chain uses TRBV3-1 and TRBJ2-3; D possibly corresponds to TRBD1 (6 bases). Germline CDR1 and CDR2: LGHDT and YNNKEL (reference sequence). V dropped 4 bases and J dropped 1 base, with 12 bases sitting between them. The length of the CDR3 is 15 residues. CDR3 region: CASSPQGLRTDTQYF. CDR3 coding DNA: TGTGCCAGCAGCCCTCAGGGGTTACGCACAGATACGCAGTATTTT.

This clonotype was counted between two and nine times. V is TRBV5-1 and J is TRBJ2-7; D tentatively reads TRBD1 or TRBD2 (5 bases each). This CDR3 comprises 15 residues. Germline-derived CDR1 and CDR2 are SGHRS and YFSETQ. Trimming left V 1 base short and J 6 bases short, with 17 bases between. The CDR3 bases are TGCGCCAGCAGCTTGATAACAGGAGCTCGGGGCGAGCAGTACTTC. This sequence encodes CASSLITGARGEQYF. The entire variable domain, with the rest obtained from reference TRBV5-1 and TRBJ2-7, is as follows: KAGVTQTPRYLIKTRGQQVTLSCSPISGHRSVSWYQQTPGQGLQFLFEYFSETQRNKGNFPGRFSGRQFSNSRSEMNVSTLELGDSALYLCASSLITGARGEQYFGPGTRLTVT.

Ten or more counts support this clonotype. The chain recombines TRBV20-1 with TRBJ2-7; 15 bases are shared with TRBD2. V lost 3 bases to trimming and J lost 4 bases; unmatched junction nucleotides: 7. The germline gives CDR1 DFQATT, CDR2 SNEGSKA (reference sequence). The CDR3 loop spans 16 amino acids. The CDR3 DNA sequence: TGCAGTGCTAGGGGGACTAGCGGGGGGTTGGGTTACGAGCAGTACTTC. As protein: CSARGTSGGLGYEQYF.

This clonotype has only a few counts. This chain joins TRBV12-3 or TRBV12-4 and TRBJ2-7; 9 bases line up with TRBD1. V trimming: 5 bases; J trimming: 5 bases; junction bases outside the gene matches: 7. The length of the CDR3 is 14 residues. The CDR3 region has the DNA TGTGCCAGCAGTCTTTGGGGACAGGGCGACGAGCAGTACTTC. It codes for CASSLWGQGDEQYF.

This clonotype was recorded a few times. This chain links TRBV20-1 with TRBJ2-3, with 8 bases aligning to TRBD2. V was pared by 3 bases and J by 3 bases, with 11 bases of the junction left unmatched. Looked up from germline, CDR1 is DFQATT and CDR2 is SNEGSKA (reference sequence). There are 16 residues in the CDR3. Here the CDR3 reads CSASPRSGSGTDTQYF. CDR3 DNA sequence: TGCAGTGCTAGCCCTCGAAGCGGGAGCGGTACAGATACGCAGTATTTT.

The chain combines TRBV14 with TRBJ2-7; D not certain. The germline gives CDR1 SGHDN, CDR2 FVKESK. Trimming shortened V by 2 bases and J by 2 bases, and 7 bases separated the two germline ends. This CDR3 comprises 13 residues. CDR3 nucleotides: TGTGCCAGCAGCCAATGGTTTCCCTACGAGCAGTACTTC. Its protein product is CASSQWFPYEQYF.

This clonotype was seen a handful of times. This chain connects TRBV27 to TRBJ2-5; D unresolved. V dropped 1 base and J dropped 5 bases, with 11 bases sitting between them. This CDR3 has 14 amino acids. Germline V gene sequence: CDR1 MNHEY, CDR2 SMNVEV (reference sequence). DNA of the CDR3: TGTGCCAGCAGTTTATTGCTGGGCACGGAGACCCAGTACTTC. Its translation: CASSLLLGTETQYF.

This clonotype was counted only a few times. V gene TRBV12-3 or TRBV12-4 combines with J gene TRBJ2-3, with 8 bases matching TRBD2. Trimming at V came to 7 bases and at J to 3 bases, leaving 6 bases not matched to a gene. The CDR3 is 14 amino acids. This CDR3 reads CASNRGGRTDTQYF. The CDR3 nucleotides read TGTGCCAGCAACCGGGGGGGTCGAACAGATACGCAGTATTTT.

The gene calls are TRBV6-2 or TRBV6-3 and TRBJ2-7; no firm D call. Germline V gene sequence: CDR1 MNHEY, CDR2 SVGEGT. Trimming shortened V by 5 bases and J by 1 base, and 12 bases separated the two germline ends. The CDR3 runs 14 residues. The CDR3 spells CASSPNLHSYEQYF. CDR3 in DNA: TGTGCCAGCAGTCCTAACCTTCATTCCTACGAGCAGTACTTC.

This rearrangement joins TRBV6-2 or TRBV6-3 to TRBJ2-7; tentatively, D is TRBD1 (5 bases). This CDR3 spans 13 amino acids. V lost 10 bases, J lost 6 bases, and 19 bases lay in between. The V gene's germline CDR1 is MNHEY and CDR2 SVGEGT. The CDR3 reads CATTDRSAGEQYF. The CDR3, as DNA: TGTGCCACCACCGACAGATCGGCCGGCGAGCAGTACTTC.

This clonotype has more than one count but fewer than ten. The V and J genes are TRBV20-1 and TRBJ2-2; tentative D call: TRBD1 (5 bases). The CDR3 is 14 amino acids. Looked up from germline, CDR1 is DFQATT and CDR2 is SNEGSKA (reference sequence). Trimming shortened V by 1 base and J by 6 bases, and 12 bases separated the two germline ends. The CDR3 nucleotides are TGCAGTGCTAGAGTCCCCGTAGGGGCCGGGGAGCTGTTTTTT. Protein sequence: CSARVPVGAGELFF.

V usage is TRBV4-2 and J usage is TRBJ1-1; D might be TRBD1 (5 bases). This CDR3 is built from 15 residues. V lost 5 bases to trimming and J lost 0 bases, with 13 bases between them. Germline V gives CDR1 LGHNA, CDR2 YNFKEQ. CDR3 DNA: TGTGCCAGCAGCAGGGAACAGGCCATGAACACTGAAGCTTTCTTT. Protein: CASSREQAMNTEAFF.

The CDR3 DNA reads TGTGCCAGCAGTTACCCCCTCAGTCGGGACAACTACGAGCAGTACTTC. This gives the protein CASSYPLSRDNYEQYF. The chain links TRBV6-2 or TRBV6-3 to TRBJ2-7; the D gene is possibly TRBD1 (6 bases). Trimming took 2 bases from V and 3 from J, leaving 17 bases between them. The CDR3 is 16 residues long. Germline CDR1 reads MNHEY; CDR2 reads SVGEGT.

CDR3 region: CASSLVGADSYGYTF. The CDR3 DNA is TGTGCCAGCAGCTTAGTCGGGGCAGACAGTTATGGCTACACCTTC. V is TRBV7-2 and J is TRBJ1-2; D perhaps matches TRBD1 (5 bases). The germline CDR1 and CDR2 sequences are SGHTA and FQGNSA. V was trimmed by 1 base and J by 5 bases, leaving 14 bases between them. This CDR3 region has 15 residues.

This clonotype has more than one count but fewer than ten. This chain uses TRBV12-3 or TRBV12-4 with TRBJ2-7, with 10 positions matching TRBD1. The trim removed 6 bases at V and 6 bases at J, leaving 8 bases unmatched. This CDR3 spans 14 amino acids. The CDR3 loop is CASRPGQGVGEQYF. CDR3 sequence (DNA): TGTGCCAGCAGGCCCGGACAGGGGGTAGGCGAGCAGTACTTC.

This rearrangement joins TRBV20-1 to TRBJ1-4, with D possibly TRBD1 on 5 matching bases. This CDR3 has 15 amino acids. Trimming removed 5 bases at V and 4 bases at J, with 17 bases between. CDR1 DFQATT and CDR2 SNEGSKA come from the germline V gene (reference sequence). The CDR3 DNA reads as TGCAGTGCTGGCCGATCGGGACCGGTTAATGAAAAACTGTTTTTT. It translates to CSAGRSGPVNEKLFF.

V gene TRBV20-1 combines with J gene TRBJ2-1; D might be TRBD1 or TRBD2, each matching 5 bases. The CDR3 extends over 14 amino acids. Germline CDR1 is DFQATT and CDR2 is SNEGSKA (reference sequence). CDR3 region: CSGPLSGANNEQFF. The CDR3 coding sequence is TGCAGCGGTCCGCTCTCCGGGGCGAACAATGAGCAGTTCTTC.

The CDR3: CASSQGRSSSYEQYF. The CDR3 DNA follows: TGTGCCAGCAGCCAAGGACGGAGTAGCTCCTACGAGCAGTACTTC. The chain couples TRBV3-1 to TRBJ2-7, with D uncertain. The germline V and J ends were trimmed by 1 base and 0 bases, with 10 bases remaining between them. The CDR3 contains 15 residues. CDR1 and CDR2 (germline): LGHDT, YNNKEL (reference sequence).